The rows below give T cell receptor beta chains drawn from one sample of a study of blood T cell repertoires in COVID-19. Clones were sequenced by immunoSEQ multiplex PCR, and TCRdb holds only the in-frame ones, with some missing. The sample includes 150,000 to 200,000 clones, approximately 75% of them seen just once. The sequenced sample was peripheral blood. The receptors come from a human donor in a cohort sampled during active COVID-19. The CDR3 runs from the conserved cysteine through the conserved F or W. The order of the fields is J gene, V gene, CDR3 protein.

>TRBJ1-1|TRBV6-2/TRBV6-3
CASSYPIGDRFYTEAFF
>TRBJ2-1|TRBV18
CASSPPRGLAGGPEYNEQFF
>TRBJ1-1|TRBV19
CASNNRGSTEAFF
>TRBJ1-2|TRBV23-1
CASSPRGSGYTF
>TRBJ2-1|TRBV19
CATKEGNPYNEQFF
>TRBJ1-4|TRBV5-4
CASSLSAGANEKLFF
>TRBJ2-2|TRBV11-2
CASSLLQGKNTGELFF
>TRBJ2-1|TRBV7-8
CASSFGTSGYNEQFF
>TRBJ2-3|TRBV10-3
CAIRYTDTQYF
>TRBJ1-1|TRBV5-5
CASSLDPTGNTEAFF
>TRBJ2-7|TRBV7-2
CASSPWETEQYF
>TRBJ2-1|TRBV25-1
CASSVRGGNSYNEQFF
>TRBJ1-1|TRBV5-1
CASSLEQGGTEAFF
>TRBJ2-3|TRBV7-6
CASSPRTSGGTDTQYF
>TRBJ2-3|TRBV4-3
CASSQVWSGSSDTQYF
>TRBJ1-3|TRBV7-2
CASSLSRASGNTIYF
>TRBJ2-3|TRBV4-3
CASSQDRRVSTDTQYF
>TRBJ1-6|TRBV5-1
CASSFGTGVYNSPLHF
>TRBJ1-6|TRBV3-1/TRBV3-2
CASSQGQTYNSPLHF
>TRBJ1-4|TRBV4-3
CASSPGVGGKLFF
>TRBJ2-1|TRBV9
CASSVKAGGYNEQFF
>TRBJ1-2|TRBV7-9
CASSFPDFYGYTF
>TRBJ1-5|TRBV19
CASSAGTGGVSNQPQHF
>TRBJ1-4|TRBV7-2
CASSFRGLEKLFF
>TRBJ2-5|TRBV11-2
CASSHGPGGETQYF
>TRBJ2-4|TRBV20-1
CSATSPGQGTF
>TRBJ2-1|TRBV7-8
CASSLDGPRVWVF
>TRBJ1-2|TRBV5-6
CASSRRPGTAIYYGYTF
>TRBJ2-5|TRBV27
CASSLGLAGPKTQYF
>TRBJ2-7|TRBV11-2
CASSSVRTGWYEQYF
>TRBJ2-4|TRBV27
CASSLARGKDIQYF
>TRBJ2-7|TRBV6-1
CASSEGLGGHEQYF
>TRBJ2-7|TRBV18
CASSSRDLIPLEYF
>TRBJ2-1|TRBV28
CASSPGRGGGSDEQFF
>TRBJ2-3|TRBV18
CASTIQGTTDTQYF
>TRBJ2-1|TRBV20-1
CSASVFNEQFF
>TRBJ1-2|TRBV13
CASSLNPRLNYGYTF
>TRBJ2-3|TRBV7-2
CASSSIAGVEDTQYF
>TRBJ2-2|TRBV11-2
CASRPGLWNTGELFF
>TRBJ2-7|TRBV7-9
CASSSDNSYEQYF
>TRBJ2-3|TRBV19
CASSILLRTDTQYF
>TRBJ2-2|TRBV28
CASSTSGTGYYTGELFF
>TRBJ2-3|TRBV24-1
CATSVTYEGTDTQYF
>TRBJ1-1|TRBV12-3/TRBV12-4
CASRTGQNTEAFF
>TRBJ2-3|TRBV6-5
CASSYGWGRGTDTQYF
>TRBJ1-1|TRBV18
CASSPYEQGTEAFF
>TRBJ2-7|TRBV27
CASSPGQGLGRQYF
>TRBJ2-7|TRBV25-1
CASSEPIYIGGIMDEQYF
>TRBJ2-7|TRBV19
CASSPEGRLAGSSYEQYF
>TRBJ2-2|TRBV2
CASGGRAVSTGELFF